This entry features one T cell receptor (beta chain) sequence. Survey-level immunoSEQ v3.0 assays were run. Assay used: immunoSEQ multiplex PCR; TCRdb lists only in-frame clones, some missing. This table holds over 8,500 clones, around 73% found once. Each sample contained about 0.9-10 million cryopreserved PBMC, thawed before DNA extraction. This CDR3 contains 15 residues. The V gene end was trimmed by 4 bases and the J gene end by 7 bases; junction bases not matched to a gene: 6. The V gene's germline CDR1 is GTSNPN and CDR2 SVGIG (reference sequence). This sample stems from a study of long-term antiretroviral therapy in people with HIV. About the study: The earliest samples came about a decade before the 2015 immediate-ART recommendation.

This specimen consisted of unsorted PBMCs, obtained 0.4 years before starting antiretroviral therapy. The V call is TRBV30, the J call TRBJ1-6; TRBD1 matches 11 bases. The source of this sequence is a man between 25 and 39 years old with HIV. CDR3 in amino acids: CAWTAGQGANSPLHF. DNA for the CDR3: TGTGCCTGGACCGCCGGACAGGGGGCGAATTCACCCCTCCACTTT.